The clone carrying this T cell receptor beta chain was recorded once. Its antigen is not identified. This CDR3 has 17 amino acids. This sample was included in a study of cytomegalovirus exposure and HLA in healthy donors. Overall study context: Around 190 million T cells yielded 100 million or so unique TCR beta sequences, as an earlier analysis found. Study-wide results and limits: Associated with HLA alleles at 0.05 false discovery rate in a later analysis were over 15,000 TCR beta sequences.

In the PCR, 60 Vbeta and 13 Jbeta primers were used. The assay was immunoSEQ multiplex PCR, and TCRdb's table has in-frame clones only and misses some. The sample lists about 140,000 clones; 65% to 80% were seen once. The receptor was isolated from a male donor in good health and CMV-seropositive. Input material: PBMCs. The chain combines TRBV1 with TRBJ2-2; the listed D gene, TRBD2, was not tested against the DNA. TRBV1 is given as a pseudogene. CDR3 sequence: CTSSQDGGPLNTGELFF. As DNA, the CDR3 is TGCACCAGCAGCCAAGACGGGGGTCCCTTGAACACCGGGGAGCTGTTTTTT.